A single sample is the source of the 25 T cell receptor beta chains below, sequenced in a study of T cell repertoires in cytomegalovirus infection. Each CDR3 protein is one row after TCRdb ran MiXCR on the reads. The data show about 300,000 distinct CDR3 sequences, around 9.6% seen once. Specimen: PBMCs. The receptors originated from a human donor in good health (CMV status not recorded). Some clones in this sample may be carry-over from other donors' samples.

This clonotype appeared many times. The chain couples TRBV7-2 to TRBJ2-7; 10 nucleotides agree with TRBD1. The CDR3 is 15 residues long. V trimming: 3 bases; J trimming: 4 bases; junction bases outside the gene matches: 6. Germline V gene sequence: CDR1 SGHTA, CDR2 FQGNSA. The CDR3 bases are TGTGCCAGCAGCTTCGGGACAGGGGTTGGGTACGAGCAGTACTTC. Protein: CASSFGTGVGYEQYF.

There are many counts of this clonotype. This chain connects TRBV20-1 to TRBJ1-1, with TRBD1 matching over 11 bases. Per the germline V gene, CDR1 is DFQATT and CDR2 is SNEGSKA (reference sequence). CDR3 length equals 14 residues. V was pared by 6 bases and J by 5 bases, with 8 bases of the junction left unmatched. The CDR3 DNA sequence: TGCAGTGCCGCCTGGACAGGGGGCGCGACTGAAGCTTTCTTT. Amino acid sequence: CSAAWTGGATEAFF.

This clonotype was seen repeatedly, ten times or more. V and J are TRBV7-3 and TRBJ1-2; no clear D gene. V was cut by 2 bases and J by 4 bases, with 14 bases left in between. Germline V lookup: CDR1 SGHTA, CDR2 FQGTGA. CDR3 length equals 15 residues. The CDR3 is CASSLVQVGPYGYTF. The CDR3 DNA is TGTGCCAGCAGCTTAGTCCAGGTTGGGCCCTATGGCTACACCTTC.

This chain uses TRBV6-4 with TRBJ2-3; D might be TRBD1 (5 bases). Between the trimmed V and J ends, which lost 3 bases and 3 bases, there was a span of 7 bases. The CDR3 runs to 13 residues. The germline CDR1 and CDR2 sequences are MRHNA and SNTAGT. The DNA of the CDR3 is TGTGCCAGCAGTGAGAAGGGGACAGATACGCAGTATTTT. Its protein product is CASSEKGTDTQYF.

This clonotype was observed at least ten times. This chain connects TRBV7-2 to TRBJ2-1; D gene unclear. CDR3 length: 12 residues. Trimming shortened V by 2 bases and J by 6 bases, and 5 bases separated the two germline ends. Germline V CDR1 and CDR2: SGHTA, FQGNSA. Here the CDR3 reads CASSLRANEQFF. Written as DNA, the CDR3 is TGTGCCAGCAGCTTAAGGGCCAATGAGCAGTTCTTC.

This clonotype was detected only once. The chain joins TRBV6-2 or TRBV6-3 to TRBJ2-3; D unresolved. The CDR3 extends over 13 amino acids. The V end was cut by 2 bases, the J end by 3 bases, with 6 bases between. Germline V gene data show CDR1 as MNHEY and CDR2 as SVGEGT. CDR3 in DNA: TGTGCCAGCAGTTACAGGCAAACAGATACGCAGTATTTT. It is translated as CASSYRQTDTQYF.

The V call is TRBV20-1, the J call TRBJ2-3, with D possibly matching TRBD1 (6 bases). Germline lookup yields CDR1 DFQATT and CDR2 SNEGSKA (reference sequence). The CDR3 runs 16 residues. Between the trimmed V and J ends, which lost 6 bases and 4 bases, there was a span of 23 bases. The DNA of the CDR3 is TGCAGTGCGACTGAACCTTACAGGGCGGCAGCAGATACGCAGTATTTT. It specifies CSATEPYRAAADTQYF.

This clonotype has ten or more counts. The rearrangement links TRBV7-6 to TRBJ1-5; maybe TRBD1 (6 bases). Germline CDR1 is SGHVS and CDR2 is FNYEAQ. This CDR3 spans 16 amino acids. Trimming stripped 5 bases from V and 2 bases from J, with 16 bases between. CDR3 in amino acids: CASSPQRGGGNQPQHF. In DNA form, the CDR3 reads TGTGCCAGCAGCCCCCAGAGGGGGGGTGGCAATCAGCCCCAGCATTTT.

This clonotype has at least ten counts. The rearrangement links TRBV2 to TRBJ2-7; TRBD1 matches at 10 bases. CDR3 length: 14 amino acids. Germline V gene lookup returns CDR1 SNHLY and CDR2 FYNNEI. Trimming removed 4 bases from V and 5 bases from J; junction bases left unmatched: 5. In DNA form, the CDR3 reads TGTGCCAGCAGTGGGGGACAGGGGACCCACGAGCAGTACTTC. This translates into CASSGGQGTHEQYF. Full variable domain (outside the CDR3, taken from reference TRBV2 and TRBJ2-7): EPEVTQTPSHQVTQMGQEVILRCVPISNHLYFYWYRQILGQKVEFLVSFYNNEISEKSEIFDDQFSVERPDGSNFTLKIRSTKLEDSAMYFCASSGGQGTHEQYFGPGTRLTVT.

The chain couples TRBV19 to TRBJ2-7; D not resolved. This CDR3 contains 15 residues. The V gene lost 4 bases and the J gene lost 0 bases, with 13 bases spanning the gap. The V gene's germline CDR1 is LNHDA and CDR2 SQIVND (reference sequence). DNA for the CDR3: TGTGCCAGTAGTAGAGGCCCAACAGTCTCCTACGAGCAGTACTTC. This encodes CASSRGPTVSYEQYF.

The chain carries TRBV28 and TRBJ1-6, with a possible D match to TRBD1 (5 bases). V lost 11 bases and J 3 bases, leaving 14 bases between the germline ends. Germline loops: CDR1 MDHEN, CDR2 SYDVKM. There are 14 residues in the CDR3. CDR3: CAARGRGYNSPLHF. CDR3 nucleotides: TGTGCCGCCCGGGGACGGGGCTATAATTCACCCCTCCACTTT.

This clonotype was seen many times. CDR3 nucleotide sequence: TGCGCCAGCAGCCAAGCCCGGACATCCACAGATACGCAGTATTTT. This translates into CASSQARTSTDTQYF. The V and J genes are TRBV4-1 and TRBJ2-3; possible D gene TRBD1, 5 bases. Trimming left V 1 base short and J 2 bases short, with 10 bases between. Germline CDR1 MGHRA, CDR2 YSYEKL. The CDR3 runs to 15 residues.

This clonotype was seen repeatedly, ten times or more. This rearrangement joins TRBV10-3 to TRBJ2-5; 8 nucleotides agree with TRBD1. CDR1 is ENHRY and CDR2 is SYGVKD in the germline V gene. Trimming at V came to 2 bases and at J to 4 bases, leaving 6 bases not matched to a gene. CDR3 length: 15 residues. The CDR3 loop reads CAISERQGMAETQYF. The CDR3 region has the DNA TGTGCCATCAGTGAGCGACAGGGGATGGCAGAGACCCAGTACTTC.

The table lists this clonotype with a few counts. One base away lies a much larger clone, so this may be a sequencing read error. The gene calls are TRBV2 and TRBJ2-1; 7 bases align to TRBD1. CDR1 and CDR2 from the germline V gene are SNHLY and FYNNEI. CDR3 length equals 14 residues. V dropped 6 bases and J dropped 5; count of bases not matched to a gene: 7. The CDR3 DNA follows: TGTGCCAGCAGCCCCGGGACAGTCAACAATGAGCAGTTCTTC. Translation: CASSPGTVNNEQFF.

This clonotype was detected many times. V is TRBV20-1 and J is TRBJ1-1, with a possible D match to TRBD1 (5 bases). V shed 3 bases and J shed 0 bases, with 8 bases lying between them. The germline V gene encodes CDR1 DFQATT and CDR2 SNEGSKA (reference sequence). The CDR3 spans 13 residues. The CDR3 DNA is TGCAGTGCTAGGGGACGGCTGAACACTGAAGCTTTCTTT. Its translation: CSARGRLNTEAFF.

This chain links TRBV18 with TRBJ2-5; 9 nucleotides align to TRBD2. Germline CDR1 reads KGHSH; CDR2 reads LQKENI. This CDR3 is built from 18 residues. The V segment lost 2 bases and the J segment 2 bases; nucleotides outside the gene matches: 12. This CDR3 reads CASSPTGLAGPFQETQYF. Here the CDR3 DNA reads TGTGCCAGCTCACCAACGGGGCTAGCGGGGCCGTTTCAAGAGACCCAGTACTTC.

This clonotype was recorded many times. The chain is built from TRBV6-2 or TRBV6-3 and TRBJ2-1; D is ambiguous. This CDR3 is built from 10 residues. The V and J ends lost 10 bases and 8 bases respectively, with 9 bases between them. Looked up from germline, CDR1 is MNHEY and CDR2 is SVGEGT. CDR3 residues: CATKRDEQFF. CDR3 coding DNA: TGTGCCACAAAACGGGATGAGCAGTTCTTC.

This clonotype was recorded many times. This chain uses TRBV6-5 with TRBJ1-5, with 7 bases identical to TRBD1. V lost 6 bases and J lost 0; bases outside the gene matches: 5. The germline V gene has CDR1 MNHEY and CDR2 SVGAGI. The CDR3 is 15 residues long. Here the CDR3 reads CASRKGTVSNQPQHF. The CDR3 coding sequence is TGTGCCAGCAGAAAAGGGACAGTTAGCAATCAGCCCCAGCATTTT.

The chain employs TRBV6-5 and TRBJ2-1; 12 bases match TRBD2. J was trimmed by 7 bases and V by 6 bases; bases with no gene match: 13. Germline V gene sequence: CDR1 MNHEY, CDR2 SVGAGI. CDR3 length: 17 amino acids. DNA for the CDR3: TGTGCCAGCAGACTTGCAACTAGCGGGGGGCCGGGGAATGAGCAGTTCTTC. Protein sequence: CASRLATSGGPGNEQFF.

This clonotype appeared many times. CDR3 loop: CASSVGGALYEQYF. The CDR3 DNA reads TGTGCCAGCAGCGTAGGGGGTGCGCTCTACGAGCAGTACTTC. The chain uses TRBV9 and TRBJ2-7; unclear D gene. Looked up from germline, CDR1 is SGDLS and CDR2 is YYNGEE. The length of the CDR3 is 14 residues. The germline V and J ends were trimmed by 0 bases and 3 bases, with 10 bases remaining between them.

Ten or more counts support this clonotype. This CDR3 reads CSARSAQYQETQYF. The CDR3 DNA follows: TGCAGTGCTAGATCAGCTCAGTACCAAGAGACCCAGTACTTC. The chain is built from TRBV20-1 and TRBJ2-5; D ambiguous. Germline V lookup: CDR1 DFQATT, CDR2 SNEGSKA (reference sequence). V shed 2 bases and J shed 0 bases, with 10 bases lying between them. The CDR3 length is 14 residues.

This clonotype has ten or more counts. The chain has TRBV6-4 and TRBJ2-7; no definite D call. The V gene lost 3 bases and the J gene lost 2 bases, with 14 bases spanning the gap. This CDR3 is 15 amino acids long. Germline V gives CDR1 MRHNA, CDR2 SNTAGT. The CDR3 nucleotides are TGTGCCAGCAGTGAGCCGGGTCCTGGTACCTACGAGCAGTACGTC. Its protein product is CASSEPGPGTYEQYV.

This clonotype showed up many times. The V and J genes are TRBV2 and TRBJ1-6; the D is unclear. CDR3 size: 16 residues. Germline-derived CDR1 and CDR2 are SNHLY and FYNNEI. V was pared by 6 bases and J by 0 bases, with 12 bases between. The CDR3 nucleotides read TGTGCCAGCAGGATACAAGGGAGCTCCTATAATTCACCCCTCCACTTT. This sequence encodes CASRIQGSSYNSPLHF.

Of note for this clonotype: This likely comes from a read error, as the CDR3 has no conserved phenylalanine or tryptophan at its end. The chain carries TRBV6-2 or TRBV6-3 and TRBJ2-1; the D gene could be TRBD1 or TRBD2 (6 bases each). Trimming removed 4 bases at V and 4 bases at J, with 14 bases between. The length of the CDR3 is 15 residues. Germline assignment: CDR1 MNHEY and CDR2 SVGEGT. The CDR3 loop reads CASSWGRGAYNEQFY. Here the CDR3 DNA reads TGTGCCAGCAGTTGGGGTAGGGGGGCTTACAATGAGCAGTTCTAC.

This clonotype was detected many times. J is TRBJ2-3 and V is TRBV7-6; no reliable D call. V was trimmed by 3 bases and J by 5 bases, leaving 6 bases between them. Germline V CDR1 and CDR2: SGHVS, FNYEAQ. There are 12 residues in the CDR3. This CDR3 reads CASSFDGDTQYF. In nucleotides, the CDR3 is TGTGCCAGCAGCTTTGACGGAGATACGCAGTATTTT.